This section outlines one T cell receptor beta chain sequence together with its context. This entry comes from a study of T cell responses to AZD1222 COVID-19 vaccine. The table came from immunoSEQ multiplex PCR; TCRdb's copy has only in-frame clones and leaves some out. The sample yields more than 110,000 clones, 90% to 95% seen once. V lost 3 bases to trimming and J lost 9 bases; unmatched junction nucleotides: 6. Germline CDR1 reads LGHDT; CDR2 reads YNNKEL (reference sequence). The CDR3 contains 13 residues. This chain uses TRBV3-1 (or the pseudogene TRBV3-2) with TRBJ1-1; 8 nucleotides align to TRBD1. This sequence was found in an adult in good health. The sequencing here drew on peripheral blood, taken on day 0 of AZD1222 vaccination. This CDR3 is CASSQSGGEKAFF. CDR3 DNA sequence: TGTGCCAGCAGCCAGTCAGGGGGCGAGAAAGCTTTCTTT.